The sequence of this T cell receptor (beta chain) was determined in a study of CD8 T cells in Susac syndrome. CDR1 and CDR2 (germline): SNHLY, FYNNEI. The germline V and J ends were trimmed by 9 bases and 3 bases, with 20 bases remaining between them. The length of the CDR3 is 16 residues. CD8+ and CD4+ T cells taken from blood had their TCR beta sequenced. Random hexamers primed reverse transcription of about 0.5 to 1 ug RNA. MiXCR, applied by TCRdb to the immunoSEQ multiplex PCR reads, yields one record per CDR3 protein. The table records approximately 180,000 distinct CDR3 sequences, around 94% of them present only once.

The sequenced sample consisted of CD4+ T cells from PBMCs. V and J are TRBV2 and TRBJ1-4; D possibly corresponds to TRBD1 (6 bases). This TCR was recovered from a human donor with Susac syndrome. The CDR3 nucleotides are TGTGCCAGTCGACAGGAACTAGAGGCGGCTAATGAAAAACTGTTTTTT. This sequence encodes CASRQELEAANEKLFF.